The 28 T cell receptor beta chains reported below all come from one sample, sequenced in a study of tumour-infiltrating T cells in Burkitt lymphoma. Assay used: immunoSEQ multiplex PCR; TCRdb lists only in-frame clones, some missing. The sample includes fewer than 8,000 clones, more than 70% of them seen just once. Sequencing was performed on tumor tissue. These receptor sequences come from a human donor with Burkitt lymphoma.

This chain uses TRBV7-9 with TRBJ1-5; 10 nucleotides align to TRBD1. The V segment lost 1 base and the J segment 3 bases; nucleotides outside the gene matches: 3. Germline V CDR1 and CDR2: SEHNR, FQNEAQ (reference sequence). The CDR3 contains 16 residues. The CDR3 nucleotides are TGTGCCAGCAGCTTAGGGGACAGGGGACCCAATCAGCCCCAGCATTTT. It translates to CASSLGDRGPNQPQHF.

V and J are TRBV27 and TRBJ2-7, with D possibly TRBD2 on 5 matching bases. V dropped 0 bases and J dropped 6 bases, with 9 bases sitting between them. The CDR3 is 13 residues long. The germline V gene has CDR1 MNHEY and CDR2 SMNVEV (reference sequence). CDR3 protein: CASSLSGGREQYF. The CDR3 coding sequence is TGTGCCAGCAGTTTATCCGGCGGGCGCGAGCAGTACTTC.

J is TRBJ1-2 and V is TRBV7-2, with 7 bases identical to TRBD1. This CDR3 region has 15 residues. J lost 0 bases, V lost 7 bases, and 8 bases had no gene match. The germline V gene encodes CDR1 SGHTA and CDR2 FQGNSA. CDR3 sequence: CASNPTGRANYGYTF. The CDR3 bases are TGTGCCAGCAACCCGACAGGGAGGGCTAACTATGGCTACACCTTC.

The chain is built from TRBV20-1 and TRBJ2-1; D not certain. V lost 5 bases to trimming and J lost 5 bases, with 7 bases between them. This CDR3 spans 11 amino acids. The germline CDR1 and CDR2 sequences are DFQATT and SNEGSKA (reference sequence). CDR3 coding DNA: TGCAGTGCTGTTAGAGACAATGAGCAGTTCTTC. Translation: CSAVRDNEQFF.

The rearrangement uses TRBV19 and TRBJ2-5; D might be TRBD1 (5 bases). CDR1 is LNHDA, CDR2 SQIVND, per germline (reference sequence). The CDR3 has 15 residues. V was shortened by 2 bases and J by 5 bases, with 15 bases between the two germline ends. The CDR3 bases are TGTGCCAGTAGTATAATCTCAGGGCGTCGGGAGACCCAGTACTTC. Residues: CASSIISGRRETQYF.

V and J are TRBV7-9 and TRBJ2-7; the match to TRBD2 covers 8 bases. Per the germline V gene, CDR1 is SEHNR and CDR2 is FQNEAQ (reference sequence). The CDR3 loop spans 12 amino acids. J gave up 6 bases and V 3 bases, and 1 base lay outside the gene matches. CDR3 coding DNA: TGTGCCAGCAGCTTCGGGAGGGCCGAGCAGTACTTC. This encodes CASSFGRAEQYF. Using reference TRBV7-9 and TRBJ2-7 for the parts outside the CDR3, the full variable domain is DTGVSQNPRHKITKRGQNVTFRCDPISEHNRLYWYRQTLGQGPEFLTYFQNEAQLEKSRLLSDRFSAERPKGSFSTLEIQRTEQGDSAMYLCASSFGRAEQYFGPGTRLTVT.

CDR3 sequence (DNA): TGTGCCAGCAGTCCTCCCGGGACCGACACCGGGGAGCTGTTTTTT. This codes for CASSPPGTDTGELFF. The chain carries TRBV28 and TRBJ2-2; D is possibly TRBD1 or TRBD2 (5 bases each). The CDR3 length is 15 residues. V gave up 5 bases and J gave up 3 bases, with 13 bases separating them. CDR1 is MDHEN and CDR2 is SYDVKM in the germline V gene. The full variable domain, in which reference TRBV28 and TRBJ2-2 provide the parts outside the CDR3, is DVKVTQSSRYLVKRTGEKVFLECVQDMDHENMFWYRQDPGLGLRLIYFSYDVKMKEKGDIPEGYSVSREKKERFSLILESASTNQTSMYLCASSPPGTDTGELFFGEGSRLTVL.

This sequence joins TRBV30 and TRBJ2-5, with a possible D match to TRBD2 (6 bases). Trimming cost V 0 bases and J 5 bases, with 13 bases left between them. The CDR3 totals 14 residues. CDR1 GTSNPN and CDR2 SVGIG come from the germline V gene (reference sequence). This CDR3 reads CAWSVGGARETQYF. The CDR3 DNA reads TGTGCCTGGAGTGTTGGCGGGGCGCGGGAGACCCAGTACTTC.

This chain connects TRBV12-5 to TRBJ2-3; unclear D gene. Germline values: CDR1 LGHNT, CDR2 FRNRAP. V lost 4 bases, J lost 1 base, and 18 bases lay in between. The CDR3 totals 17 residues. The CDR3 reads CASGSLRGRHGTDTQYF. In DNA form, the CDR3 reads TGTGCTAGTGGTTCGCTACGCGGCAGGCACGGCACAGATACGCAGTATTTT. The entire variable domain, with the rest obtained from reference TRBV12-5 and TRBJ2-3, is as follows: DARVTQTPRHKVTEMGQEVTMRCQPILGHNTVFWYRQTMMQGLELLAYFRNRAPLDDSGMPKDRFSAEMPDATLATLKIQPSEPRDSAVYFCASGSLRGRHGTDTQYFGPGTRLTVL.

This clone is medium-sized by share. The rearrangement joins TRBV28 to TRBJ2-5; no clear D gene. With 3 bases removed from V and 3 bases from J, the gap between germline ends came to 8 bases. Germline V lookup: CDR1 MDHEN, CDR2 SYDVKM. The length of the CDR3 is 13 residues. CDR3 in DNA: TGTGCCAGCAGTTTGAGCGCCAAAGAGACCCAGTACTTC. Translating gives CASSLSAKETQYF.

The CDR3 reads CSAPTGNYGYTF. The CDR3 DNA sequence: TGCAGCGCTCCGACAGGGAACTATGGCTACACCTTC. The chain uses TRBV29-1 and TRBJ1-2, with TRBD1 matching 7 bases. V lost 7 bases, J lost 2 bases, and 4 bases stayed unmatched. The germline V gene has CDR1 SQVTM and CDR2 ANQGSEA. The CDR3 runs 12 residues.

This sequence joins TRBV2 and TRBJ1-5; D unresolved. The CDR3 spans 13 residues. V gave up 7 bases and J gave up 2 bases, with 9 bases separating them. Germline-derived CDR1 and CDR2 are SNHLY and FYNNEI. CDR3 in amino acids: CASKSGGNQPQHF. The CDR3 coding sequence is TGTGCCAGCAAATCTGGGGGCAATCAGCCCCAGCATTTT.

The chain is built from TRBV19 and TRBJ2-7; the D gene is possibly TRBD1 (6 bases). V dropped 3 bases and J dropped 6 bases, with 18 bases sitting between them. Germline loops: CDR1 LNHDA, CDR2 SQIVND (reference sequence). The CDR3 has 15 amino acids. CDR3: CASSMTGPGVGEQYF. The CDR3 DNA is TGTGCCAGTAGTATGACTGGACCAGGGGTCGGCGAGCAGTACTTC.

This clone was counted a few times. Here the CDR3 DNA reads TGTGCCAGCAGCTTAGCGACAGGTTTTTATGGCTACACCTTC. Translated: CASSLATGFYGYTF. V gene TRBV7-9 combines with J gene TRBJ1-2; D might be TRBD1 (6 bases). Germline lookup yields CDR1 SEHNR and CDR2 FQNEAQ (reference sequence). This CDR3 comprises 14 residues. Trimming took 0 bases from V and 5 from J, leaving 10 bases between them. Combining the CDR3 with reference TRBV7-9 and TRBJ1-2 gives the whole variable domain DTGVSQNPRHKITKRGQNVTFRCDPISEHNRLYWYRQTLGQGPEFLTYFQNEAQLEKSRLLSDRFSAERPKGSFSTLEIQRTEQGDSAMYLCASSLATGFYGYTFGSGTRLTVV.

The rearrangement uses TRBV5-1 and TRBJ2-7; D is uncertain. Trimming cost V 2 bases and J 5 bases, with 11 bases left between them. Germline values: CDR1 SGHRS, CDR2 YFSETQ. CDR3 size: 13 residues. This CDR3 is CASSFRAGDEQYF. As DNA, the CDR3 is TGCGCCAGCAGCTTCCGGGCCGGAGACGAGCAGTACTTC.

The chain combines TRBV9 with TRBJ1-3, with 7 bases matching TRBD1. V lost 2 bases, J lost 4 bases, and 3 bases stayed unmatched. The CDR3 has 14 residues. Per germline, CDR1 SGDLS and CDR2 YYNGEE. CDR3 sequence: CASSVGQEGNTIYF. CDR3 sequence (DNA): TGTGCCAGCAGCGTCGGACAGGAAGGAAACACCATATATTTT.

By sample fraction, this clone is medium-sized (0.01 to 0.1%). The chain joins TRBV6-5 to TRBJ1-1; TRBD1 is a possible D gene (6 bases). CDR3 length equals 12 residues. Trimming took 8 bases from V and 1 from J, leaving 8 bases between them. Germline V gene lookup returns CDR1 MNHEY and CDR2 SVGAGI. The CDR3 here is CASVQGNTEAFF. CDR3 sequence (DNA): TGTGCCAGCGTACAGGGGAACACTGAAGCTTTCTTT.

This clone was detected once. The chain is built from TRBV7-2 and TRBJ1-1; 7 bases align to TRBD1. This CDR3 has 15 residues. CDR1 SGHTA and CDR2 FQGNSA come from the germline V gene. J was trimmed by 4 bases and V by 3 bases; bases with no gene match: 8. The CDR3 spells CASSLSGTAGTEAFF. CDR3 nucleotides: TGTGCCAGCAGCTTGTCCGGGACAGCGGGCACTGAAGCTTTCTTT. The full variable domain, with the rest looked up from reference TRBV7-2 and TRBJ1-1, is GAGVSQSPSNKVTEKGKDVELRCDPISGHTALYWYRQSLGQGLEFLIYFQGNSAPDKSGLPSDRFSAERTGGSVSTLTIQRTQQEDSAVYLCASSLSGTAGTEAFFGQGTRLTVV.

This rearrangement joins TRBV19 to TRBJ2-5; 12 bases align to TRBD2. The CDR3 is 15 amino acids. The V segment lost 4 bases and the J segment 0 bases; nucleotides outside the gene matches: 0. The germline gives CDR1 LNHDA, CDR2 SQIVND (reference sequence). The CDR3 sequence: CASSRLAGDQETQYF. The CDR3 nucleotides read TGTGCCAGTAGTAGACTAGCGGGGGACCAAGAGACCCAGTACTTC.

The J gene is TRBJ2-3, the V gene TRBV6-5, with D unresolved. This CDR3 is 13 amino acids long. V was pared by 3 bases and J by 2 bases, with 6 bases between. In germline, CDR1 is MNHEY, CDR2 SVGAGI. CDR3 nucleotides: TGTGCCAGCAGTTATGGGTACACAGATACGCAGTATTTT. Protein sequence: CASSYGYTDTQYF.

The CDR3 here is CASSLAGGRVTDTQYF. The CDR3 DNA is TGTGCCAGCAGCTTGGCGGGGGGGCGCGTCACAGATACGCAGTATTTT. The rearrangement links TRBV5-4 to TRBJ2-3, with TRBD2 matching over 8 bases. Germline V CDR1 and CDR2: SGHNT, YYREEE (reference sequence). V trimming: 0 bases; J trimming: 2 bases; junction bases outside the gene matches: 5. There are 16 residues in the CDR3.

The chain employs TRBV9 and TRBJ2-3; possibly TRBD1 for D (6 bases). This CDR3 has 12 residues. Germline V lookup: CDR1 SGDLS, CDR2 YYNGEE. Trimming removed 6 bases at V and 8 bases at J, with 13 bases between. The CDR3: CASNRVASTQYF. The CDR3 bases are TGTGCCAGCAACAGGGTTGCGAGTACGCAGTATTTT.

V gene TRBV29-1 combines with J gene TRBJ2-5; TRBD1 matches 8 bases. Near its end, the DNA agrees better with TRBJ2-7, so the J call may be wrong. Germline values: CDR1 SQVTM, CDR2 ANQGSEA. CDR3 length equals 12 residues. The CDR3 coding sequence is TGCAGCGTCGGACAGGGAGCCTACGAGCAGTACTTC. Its translation is CSVGQGAYEQYF.

This chain joins TRBV30 and TRBJ1-1, with D maybe TRBD1 (6 bases). CDR1 GTSNPN and CDR2 SVGIG come from the germline V gene (reference sequence). V was pared by 3 bases and J by 3 bases, with 11 bases between. This CDR3 region has 13 residues. CDR3 in amino acids: CAWSGQSYTEAFF. CDR3 in DNA: TGTGCCTGGAGCGGACAGAGTTACACTGAAGCTTTCTTT.

This clone was counted a single time. V gene TRBV2 combines with J gene TRBJ2-7; D is possibly TRBD2 (6 bases). Looked up from germline, CDR1 is SNHLY and CDR2 is FYNNEI. The germline V and J ends were trimmed by 8 bases and 4 bases, with 6 bases remaining between them. This CDR3 has 10 residues. This CDR3 is CASGGYEQYF. CDR3 in DNA: TGTGCCAGCGGGGGGTACGAGCAGTACTTC.

The V and J genes are TRBV4-1 and TRBJ2-7; no clear D gene. This CDR3 comprises 14 residues. Germline CDR1 is MGHRA and CDR2 is YSYEKL. V was pared by 3 bases and J by 2 bases, with 11 bases between. CDR3 coding DNA: TGCGCCAGCAGCCACGGAGATCCCCCCTACGAGCAGTACTTC. Its protein is CASSHGDPPYEQYF.

The genes are TRBV5-1 and TRBJ2-4; D perhaps matches TRBD1 (6 bases). The CDR3 is 15 amino acids. Per the germline V gene, CDR1 is SGHRS and CDR2 is YFSETQ. V lost 4 bases and J 1 base, leaving 12 bases between the germline ends. This CDR3 reads CASSVDSSAKNIQYF. The CDR3 nucleotides are TGCGCCAGCAGCGTGGACAGCTCGGCCAAAAACATTCAGTACTTC.

The V call is TRBV5-4, the J call TRBJ2-1, with D possibly being TRBD1 (8 bases). CDR3 length equals 18 residues. V shed 3 bases and J shed 3 bases, with 22 bases lying between them. CDR1 and CDR2 from the germline V gene are SGHNT and YYREEE (reference sequence). Here the CDR3 reads CASSSASHRGGLYNEQFF. The CDR3 DNA sequence: TGTGCCAGCAGCTCAGCCAGTCACAGGGGGGGCCTCTACAATGAGCAGTTCTTC.